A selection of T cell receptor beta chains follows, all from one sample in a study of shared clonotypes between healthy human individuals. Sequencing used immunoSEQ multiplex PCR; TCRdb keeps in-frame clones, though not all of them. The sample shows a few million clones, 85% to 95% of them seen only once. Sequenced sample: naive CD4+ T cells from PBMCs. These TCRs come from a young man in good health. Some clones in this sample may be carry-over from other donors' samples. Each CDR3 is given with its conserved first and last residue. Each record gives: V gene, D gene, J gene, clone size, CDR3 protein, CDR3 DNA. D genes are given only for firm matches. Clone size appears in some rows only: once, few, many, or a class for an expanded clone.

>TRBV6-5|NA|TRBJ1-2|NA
CASTFTGGAYGYTF
TGTGCCAGCACCTTTACTGGGGGCGCGTATGGCTACACCTTC
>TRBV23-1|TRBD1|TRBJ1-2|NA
CASSLFRDRDEGYTF
TGCGCCAGCAGTCTATTCCGGGACAGGGATGAGGGCTACACCTTC
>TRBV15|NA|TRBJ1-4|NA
CATSRGGTTNEKLFF
TGTGCCACCAGCAGAGGGGGGACAACTAATGAAAAACTGTTTTTT
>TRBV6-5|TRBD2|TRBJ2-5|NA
CASSYSGGLAGETQYF
TGTGCCAGCAGTTACTCAGGGGGACTAGCGGGCGAGACCCAGTACTTC
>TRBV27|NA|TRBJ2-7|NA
CASSPPDRPYEQYF
TGTGCCAGCAGTCCTCCGGACAGACCCTACGAGCAGTACTTC
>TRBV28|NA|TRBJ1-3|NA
CATRWRPGRGNTIYF
TGTGCCACCCGCTGGCGGCCCGGCCGTGGAAACACCATATATTTT
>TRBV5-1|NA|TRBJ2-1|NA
CASSFSGTLSGNEQFF
TGCGCCAGCAGCTTCTCCGGGACTCTCAGCGGCAATGAGCAGTTCTTC
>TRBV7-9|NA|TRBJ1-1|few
CASSLILTEAFF
TGTGCCAGCAGCCTCATACTCACTGAAGCTTTCTTT
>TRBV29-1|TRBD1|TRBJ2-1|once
CSVLGQVSYSYNEQFF
TGCAGCGTTCTCGGACAGGTTTCTTACTCCTACAATGAGCAGTTCTTC
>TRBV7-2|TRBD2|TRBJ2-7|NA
CASSFGSSGFYEQYF
TGTGCCAGCAGCTTTGGGTCTAGCGGTTTCTACGAGCAGTACTTC
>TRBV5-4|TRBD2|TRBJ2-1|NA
CASSLAKAAGAEQFF
TGTGCCAGCAGCTTGGCAAAGGCAGCGGGAGCTGAGCAGTTCTTC
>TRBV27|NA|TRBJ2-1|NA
CASSLSYRASRYNEQFF
TGTGCCAGCAGTTTATCTTACAGGGCCTCTAGGTACAATGAGCAGTTCTTC
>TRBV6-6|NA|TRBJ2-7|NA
CASSFRRGQYEQYF
TGTGCCAGCAGTTTTAGGAGGGGGCAATACGAGCAGTACTTC
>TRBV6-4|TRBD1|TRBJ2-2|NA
CASSDTGGTGELFF
TGTGCCAGCAGTGATACAGGGGGCACCGGGGAGCTGTTTTTT
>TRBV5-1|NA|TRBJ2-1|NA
CASSLGSGSLPLNEQFF
TGCGCCAGCAGCTTGGGGTCGGGCTCTCTCCCCCTCAATGAGCAGTTCTTC
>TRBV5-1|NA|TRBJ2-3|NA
CASTPFLDGTDTQYF
TGCGCCAGCACGCCTTTTTTGGACGGGACAGATACGCAGTATTTT
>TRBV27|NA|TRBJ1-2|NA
CASSLEVSRYGYTF
TGTGCCAGCAGTTTGGAGGTCAGTCGTTATGGCTACACCTTC
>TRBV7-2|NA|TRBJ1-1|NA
CASSLRRSTEAFF
TGTGCCAGCAGCTTACGAAGGAGCACTGAAGCTTTCTTT
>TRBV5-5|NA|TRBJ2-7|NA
CASSWGLRIYEQYF
TGTGCCAGCAGCTGGGGACTTCGAATCTACGAGCAGTACTTC
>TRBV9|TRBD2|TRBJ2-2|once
CASSAASGTGELFF
TGTGCCAGCAGCGCGGCTAGCGGGACCGGGGAGCTGTTTTTT
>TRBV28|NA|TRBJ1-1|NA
CASSLWTGGTEAFF
TGTGCCAGCAGTTTATGGACAGGCGGCACTGAAGCTTTCTTT
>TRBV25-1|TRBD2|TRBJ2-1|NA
CASSWTGGSSYNEQFF
TGTGCCAGCAGTTGGACCGGCGGGAGCTCCTACAATGAGCAGTTCTTC
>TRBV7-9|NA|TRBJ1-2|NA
CASSLVLGHNSGGGYTF
TGTGCCAGCAGCTTAGTCCTGGGACATAATTCGGGAGGTGGCTACACCTTC
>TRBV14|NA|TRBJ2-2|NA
CASSQARVRTGELFF
TGTGCCAGCAGCCAGGCCCGGGTTCGAACCGGGGAGCTGTTTTTT
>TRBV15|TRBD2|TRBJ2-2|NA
CATSRGDTGELFF
TGTGCCACCAGCCGGGGGGACACCGGGGAGCTGTTTTTT
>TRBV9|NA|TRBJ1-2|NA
CASSARGRYGYTF
TGTGCCAGCAGCGCCAGGGGACGGTATGGCTACACCTTC
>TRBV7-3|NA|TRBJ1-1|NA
CASSFSYTEAFF
TGTGCCAGCAGCTTTAGTTACACTGAAGCTTTCTTT
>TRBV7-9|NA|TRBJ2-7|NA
CASSLVLGEQYF
TGTGCCAGCAGCTTAGTATTGGGCGAGCAGTACTTC